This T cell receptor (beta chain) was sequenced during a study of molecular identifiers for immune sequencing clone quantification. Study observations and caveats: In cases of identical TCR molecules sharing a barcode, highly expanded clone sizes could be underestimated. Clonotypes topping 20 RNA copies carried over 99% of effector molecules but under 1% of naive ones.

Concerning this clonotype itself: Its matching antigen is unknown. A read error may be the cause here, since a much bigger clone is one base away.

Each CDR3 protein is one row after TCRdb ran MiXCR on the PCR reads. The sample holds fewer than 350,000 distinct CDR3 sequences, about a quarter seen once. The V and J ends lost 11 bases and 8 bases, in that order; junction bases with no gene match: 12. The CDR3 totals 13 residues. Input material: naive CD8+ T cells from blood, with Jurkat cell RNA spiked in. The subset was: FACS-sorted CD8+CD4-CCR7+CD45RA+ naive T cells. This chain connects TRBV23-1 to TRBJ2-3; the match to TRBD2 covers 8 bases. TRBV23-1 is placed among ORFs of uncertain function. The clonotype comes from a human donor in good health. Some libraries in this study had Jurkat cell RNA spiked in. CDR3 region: CAGLAGSQVTQYF. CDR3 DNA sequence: TGCGCCGGACTAGCCGGCTCACAGGTTACGCAGTATTTT.